A single TCR beta chain is shown here with its context. This sample was taken from a study of T cell changes during pregnancy in multiple sclerosis. In germline, CDR1 is MDHEN, CDR2 SYDVKM. The CDR3 runs to 15 residues. Trimming removed 2 bases from V and 2 bases from J; junction bases left unmatched: 6. Clones were sequenced by immunoSEQ multiplex PCR, and TCRdb holds only the in-frame ones, with some missing. Of 65,000 to 90,000 clones listed, approximately 91% are singletons. Sequenced here: PBMCs, sampled in the first trimester of pregnancy. This rearrangement joins TRBV28 to TRBJ2-7; 7 bases fit TRBD1. This clonotype was obtained from a female donor in good health, serving as a control in a pregnancy study. Some clones in this sample may be carry-over from other donors' samples. The CDR3 sequence is CASSLRNRGAYEQYF. CDR3 coding DNA: TGTGCCAGCAGTTTAAGGAACAGGGGTGCCTACGAGCAGTACTTC. The variable domain in full, with the rest retrieved from reference TRBV28 and TRBJ2-7, is DVKVTQSSRYLVKRTGEKVFLECVQDMDHENMFWYRQDPGLGLRLIYFSYDVKMKEKGDIPEGYSVSREKKERFSLILESASTNQTSMYLCASSLRNRGAYEQYFGPGTRLTVT.